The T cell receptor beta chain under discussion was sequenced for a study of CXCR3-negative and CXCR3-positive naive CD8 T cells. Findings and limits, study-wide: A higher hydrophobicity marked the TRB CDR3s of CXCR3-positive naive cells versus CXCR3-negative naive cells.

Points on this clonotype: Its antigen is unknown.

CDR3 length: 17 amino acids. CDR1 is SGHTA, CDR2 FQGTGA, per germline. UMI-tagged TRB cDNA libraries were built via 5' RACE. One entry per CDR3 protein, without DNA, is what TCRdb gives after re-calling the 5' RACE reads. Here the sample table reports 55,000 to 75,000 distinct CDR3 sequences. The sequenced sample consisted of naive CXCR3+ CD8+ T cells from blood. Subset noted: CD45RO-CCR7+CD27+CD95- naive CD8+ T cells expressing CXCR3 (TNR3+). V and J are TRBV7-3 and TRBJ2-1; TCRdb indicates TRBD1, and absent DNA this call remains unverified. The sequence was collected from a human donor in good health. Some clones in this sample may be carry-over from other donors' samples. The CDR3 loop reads CASSSNLRQGRYNEQFF. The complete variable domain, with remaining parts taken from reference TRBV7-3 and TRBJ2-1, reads GAGVSQTPSNKVTEKGKYVELRCDPISGHTALYWYRQSLGQGPEFLIYFQGTGAADDSGLPNDRFFAVRPEGSVSTLKIQRTERGDSAVYLCASSSNLRQGRYNEQFFGPGTRLTVL.